This T cell receptor beta chain was found in a study of shared clonotypes between healthy human individuals. Points from the study as a whole: Across four donors, naive CD4 shared around 5.1%, naive CD8 more than 3%, memory CD4 roughly 2.3%, memory CD8 0.4% to 0.5%.

Remarks on this clone: Its antigen is undetermined.

Clones were read by immunoSEQ multiplex PCR, and TCRdb kept only the in-frame ones, dropping some. The top ten hold about 0.32% of the sample, which has approximately 350,000 clones, roughly 96% seen once. This TCR came from a young man in good health. Sequencing was performed on memory CD8+ T cells sorted from blood. Subset reported: CD45RO+ cells pooled with CCR7-negative TemRA cells.

Here the CDR3 reads CSVVKVIAGVQFF. CDR3 coding DNA: TGCAGCGTTGTTAAAGTAATAGCGGGAGTTCAGTTCTTC. V usage is TRBV29-1 and J usage is TRBJ2-1; 9 bases are shared with TRBD2. Germline assignment: CDR1 SQVTM and CDR2 ANQGSEA. The trim removed 4 bases at V and 13 bases at J, leaving 11 bases unmatched. The length of the CDR3 is 13 residues.